Sequencing of this T cell receptor beta chain was carried out in a study of T cells in women clearing cervical HPV infection. Points on this clone: Read coverage stops 3 residues before the CDR3 terminus; the germline J gene supplies the remainder.

Profiled with immunoSEQ multiplex PCR; TCRdb holds only in-frame clones, not every one. The sample shows tens of thousands of clones, and less than 4% sits with its ten largest clones. The CDR3 has 13 amino acids. The germline V gene encodes CDR1 SNHLY and CDR2 FYNNEI. Material: blood buffy coat. The chain recombines TRBV2 with TRBJ1-2; TRBD1 might be the D (6 bases). This clonotype originated in a woman between 18 and 70 years old with a cervical HPV16 infection that either progressed to CIN3+ or cleared (not recorded which). CDR3 DNA (partial): TGTGCCAGCAGAGTTAACAGGGTGGAGGGC. It encodes CASRVNRVEG. The entire CDR3 protein reads CASRVNRVEGYTF.